Here is one T cell receptor beta chain with its context. Its target is unknown. 60 Vbeta and 13 Jbeta primers were used in PCR. Only in-frame clones appear in the TCRdb table, and some are missing; sequencing was by immunoSEQ multiplex PCR. The table has approximately 220,000 clones, 65% to 85% seen once. The sample comes from a study of cytomegalovirus exposure and HLA in healthy donors. General study findings and limits: In a later analysis, V- and J-gene trimming of beta chains associated with a DCLRE1C missense variant, replicated independently.

The CDR3 extends over 14 amino acids. The ends were cut back, 2 bases at V and 4 bases at J, with 11 bases in the middle. Germline V gene data show CDR1 as MNHEY and CDR2 as SMNVEV (reference sequence). This TCR came from a boy aged 2 to 10 in good health and CMV-seronegative. The sample comprised PBMCs. The chain uses TRBV27 and TRBJ1-1; D is ambiguous. The CDR3 DNA reads as TGTGCCAGCAGTTTAGTTGGAGGGAGCACTGAAGCTTTCTTT. Residues: CASSLVGGSTEAFF.